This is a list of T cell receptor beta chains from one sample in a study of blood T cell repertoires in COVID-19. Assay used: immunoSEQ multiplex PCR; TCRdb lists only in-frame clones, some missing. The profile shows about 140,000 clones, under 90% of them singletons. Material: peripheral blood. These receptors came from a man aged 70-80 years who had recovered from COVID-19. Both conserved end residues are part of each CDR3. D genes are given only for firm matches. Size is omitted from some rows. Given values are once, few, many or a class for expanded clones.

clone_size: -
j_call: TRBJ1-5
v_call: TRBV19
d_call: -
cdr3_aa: CASSIWATGPQPQHF
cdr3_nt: TGTGCCAGTAGTATTTGGGCGACAGGACCTCAGCCCCAGCATTTT

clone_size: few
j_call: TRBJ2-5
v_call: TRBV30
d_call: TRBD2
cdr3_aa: CAWSGSGGVETQYF
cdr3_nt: TGTGCCTGGAGTGGTAGCGGGGGTGTGGAGACCCAGTACTTC

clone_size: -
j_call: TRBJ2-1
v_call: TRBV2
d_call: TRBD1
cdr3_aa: CATRVGTGLSDEQFF
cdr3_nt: TGTGCCACCAGGGTGGGGACAGGGTTGAGTGATGAGCAGTTCTTC

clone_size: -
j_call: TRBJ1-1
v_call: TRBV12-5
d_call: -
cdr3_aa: CASSYSAPQGTEAFF
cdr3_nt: TGTGCCTCGTCTTATTCGGCTCCCCAGGGGACTGAAGCTTTCTTT

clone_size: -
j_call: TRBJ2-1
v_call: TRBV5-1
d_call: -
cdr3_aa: CASSFRLAGDNEQFF
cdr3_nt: TGCGCCAGCAGCTTCCGCCTAGCAGGAGACAATGAGCAGTTCTTC

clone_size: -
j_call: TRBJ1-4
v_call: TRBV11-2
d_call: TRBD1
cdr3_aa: CASSLKPPETGEKLFF
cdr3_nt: TGTGCCAGCAGCTTAAAGCCCCCCGAGACAGGGGAAAAACTGTTTTTT

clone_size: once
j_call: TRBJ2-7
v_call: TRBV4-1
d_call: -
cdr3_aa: CASSLRTDLYEQYF
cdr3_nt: TGCGCCAGTAGCTTAAGGACAGATTTATACGAGCAGTACTTC

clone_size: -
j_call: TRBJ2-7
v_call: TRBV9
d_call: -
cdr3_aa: CASSVDPNLAYEQYF
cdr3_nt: TGTGCCAGCAGCGTAGATCCAAACCTAGCCTACGAGCAGTACTTC

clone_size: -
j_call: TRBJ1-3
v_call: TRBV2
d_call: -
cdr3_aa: CASSALDINSGNTIYF
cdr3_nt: TGTGCCAGCAGTGCCCTCGACATAAACTCTGGAAACACCATATATTTT

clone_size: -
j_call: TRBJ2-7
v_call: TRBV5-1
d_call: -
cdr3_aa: CASSLADPGFHEQYF
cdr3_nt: TGCGCCAGCAGCTTGGCCGATCCAGGGTTCCACGAGCAGTACTTC

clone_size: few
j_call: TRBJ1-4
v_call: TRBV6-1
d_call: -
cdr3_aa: CASSEGQGFEKLFF
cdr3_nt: TGTGCCAGCAGTGAGGGGCAGGGTTTTGAAAAACTGTTTTTT

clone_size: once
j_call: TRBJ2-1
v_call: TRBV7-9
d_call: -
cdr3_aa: CASSLWGVNEQFF
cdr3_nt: TGTGCCAGCAGCTTGTGGGGGGTCAATGAGCAGTTCTTC

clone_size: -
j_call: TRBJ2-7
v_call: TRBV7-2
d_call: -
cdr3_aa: CASSLGLESYEQYF
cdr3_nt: TGTGCCAGCAGCTTAGGCCTGGAGTCCTACGAGCAGTACTTC

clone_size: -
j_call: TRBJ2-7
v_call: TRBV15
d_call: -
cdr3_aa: CATSRGGDSYEQYF
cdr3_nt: TGTGCCACCAGCAGAGGGGGGGACTCCTACGAGCAGTACTTC